The entry that follows covers one T cell receptor (beta chain) sequence. Its target is unknown. This sample was taken from a study of cytomegalovirus exposure and HLA in healthy donors. Study findings and constraints: The authors listed 164 TCR beta chains as cytomegalovirus-associated.

Per germline, CDR1 SGDLS and CDR2 YYNGEE. Trimming took 2 bases from V and 1 from J; bases not matched to a gene: 0. The CDR3 totals 16 residues. The primer mix had 60 Vbeta and 13 Jbeta primers. Method: immunoSEQ multiplex PCR; TCRdb's copy keeps in-frame clones and lacks some. The table includes 150,000 or so clones, 70% to 85% detected once. This TCR was sampled from a man aged 30-40 years in good health and CMV-seronegative. Sample: PBMCs. V gene TRBV9 combines with J gene TRBJ2-2; 12 positions match TRBD2. The CDR3 coding sequence is TGTGCCAGCAGCGTGACTAGCGGGGGGAACACCGGGGAGCTGTTTTTT. Residues: CASSVTSGGNTGELFF.